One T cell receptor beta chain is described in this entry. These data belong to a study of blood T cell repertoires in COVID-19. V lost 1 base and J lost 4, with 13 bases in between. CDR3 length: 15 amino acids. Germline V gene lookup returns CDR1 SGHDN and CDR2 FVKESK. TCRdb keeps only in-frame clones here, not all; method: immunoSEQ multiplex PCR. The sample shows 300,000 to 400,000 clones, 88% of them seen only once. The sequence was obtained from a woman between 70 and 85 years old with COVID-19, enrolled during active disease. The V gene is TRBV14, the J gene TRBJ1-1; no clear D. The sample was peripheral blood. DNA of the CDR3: TGTGCCAGCAGCCAAGGAGGTGGGTTTGGCACTGAAGCTTTCTTT. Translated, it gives CASSQGGGFGTEAFF.